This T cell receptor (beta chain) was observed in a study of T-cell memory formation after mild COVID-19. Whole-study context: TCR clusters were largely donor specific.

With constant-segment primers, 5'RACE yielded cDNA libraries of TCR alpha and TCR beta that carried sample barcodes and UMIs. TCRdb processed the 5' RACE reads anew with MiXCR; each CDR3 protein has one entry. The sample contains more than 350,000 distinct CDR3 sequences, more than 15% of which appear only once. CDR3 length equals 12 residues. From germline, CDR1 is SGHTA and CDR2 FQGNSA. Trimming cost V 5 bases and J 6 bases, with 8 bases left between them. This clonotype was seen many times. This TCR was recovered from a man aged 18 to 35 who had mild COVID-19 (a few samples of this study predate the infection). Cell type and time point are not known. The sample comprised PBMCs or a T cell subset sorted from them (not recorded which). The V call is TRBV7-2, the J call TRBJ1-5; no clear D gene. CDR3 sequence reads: CASSPAGQPQHF. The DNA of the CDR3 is TGTGCCAGCAGCCCGGCCGGTCAGCCCCAGCATTTT.